The clone carrying this T cell receptor beta chain has a count of ten or more. No antigen is known for it. The size of this beta chain means little, since it is a stray read in a library made for alpha chains. The library protocol tagged each TCR cDNA with a unique molecular identifier. TCRdb reprocessed the 5' RACE reads via MiXCR and lists one record per CDR3 protein. The data hold more than 15,000 distinct CDR3 sequences, with 6.2% observed a single time. The data were obtained in a study of spatial heterogeneity in lung cancer. The overall study: Consistently, beta-chain sequences turned up in larger numbers than alpha-chain sequences did. Regarding the study as a whole: One measure, the expanded intratumoral alpha and beta TCR count, tracked tumor mutation counts.

Time point reported: sample taken at primary tumor resection. Whole RNA from tumor, nontumor lung or frozen PBMC was sequenced unsorted. CDR1 is MNHEY and CDR2 is SVGAGI in the germline V gene. V dropped 7 bases and J dropped 5; count of bases not matched to a gene: 9. The CDR3 runs 15 residues. This TCR was recovered from a male donor with early-stage non-small cell lung cancer. The chain joins TRBV6-5 to TRBJ2-7, with 12 nucleotides matching TRBD1. The sequencing used lung tumor tissue, collected at surgery. The CDR3, as DNA: TGTGCCAGCAAGCCCCGGGACAGGGGGCCTAACGAGCAGTACTTC. Encoded protein: CASKPRDRGPNEQYF.